Listed below are T cell receptor beta chains from one sample, sequenced in a study of blood T cell repertoires in COVID-19. Assay: immunoSEQ multiplex PCR; the TCRdb copy retains only in-frame clones and omits some. The table has roughly 100,000 clones, 70% to 85% seen once. Sequenced material: peripheral blood. These receptors were collected from a man between 70 and 80 years old with active or convalescent COVID-19. Both conserved end residues are trimmed from each CDR3.

cdr3_length,v_call,cdr3_aa
12,TRBV7-9,ASSRRGRGGEQY
13,TRBV6-1,ASSELASGTDTQY
14,TRBV4-1,ASSQLDLVSYNEQF
12,TRBV7-3,ASSLSRGGTEAF
12,TRBV28,ASSSSDRPYEQY
12,TRBV24-1,ATSDLDWDQPQH
11,TRBV3-1/TRBV3-2,ASSLQGGETQY
13,TRBV15,ATSRVMGGNEKLF
12,TRBV3-1/TRBV3-2,ASSQGPGVYEQY
12,TRBV5-1,ASSLSSGAGELF
11,TRBV18,ASSPGQGETQY
15,TRBV7-3,ASSLTAGGPAINEQF
12,TRBV9,ASSVGLAGEGQF
12,TRBV6-5,ASSYSMPGDGYT
11,TRBV5-4,ASSADYTDTQY
11,TRBV6-5,ASRRASEGPLH
14,TRBV19,ASSIRGLGEYTEAF
12,TRBV10-1,ASSLSGREDEQF
15,TRBV30,AWSGLERGFLDYGYT
12,TRBV9,ASSVNSLSYEQY
13,TRBV30,AWSFPGTAGEKLF
12,TRBV6-6,ASILSGGEETQY
12,TRBV6-5,ASTRGGRGDTIY
11,TRBV9,ASSVAPGTEAF
16,TRBV19,ASSSKKAEQATNEKLF
11,TRBV7-8,ASSSSGIYGYT
14,TRBV19,ASSHITGGSGNTIY
11,TRBV12-3/TRBV12-4,ASSPRPDSPLH
15,TRBV7-6,ASSLYSFHTSGNTIY
16,TRBV7-3,ASSFMPGQGAGYNEQF
12,TRBV4-1,ASSQEKLTGEQF
11,TRBV5-1,ASSVTANEKLF
13,TRBV9,ASSETGQGVYGYT
11,TRBV6-5,ASGPRGYYEQY
12,TRBV5-5,ASSLRGFYNEQF
16,TRBV28,ASNLGGLAGGGSYEQY
14,TRBV19,ASSTSTGGETGELF
13,TRBV28,ASNPQGAGTGELF
14,TRBV7-9,ASSPRGGSSGNTIY
12,TRBV18,ASSLLTRDTEAF
12,TRBV3-1/TRBV3-2,ASSPRLSNQPQH
13,TRBV24-1,ATSDARTGDTEAF
13,TRBV5-1,ASSLLAGGEETQY
12,TRBV6-1,ASSDLAGLDTQY
11,TRBV6-1,ASSDQGKGGYT
15,TRBV4-2,ASSQDGPLAGAGEQF
14,TRBV2,ASSDRRLAGVREQF
13,TRBV29-1,SVEEQGFLNYGYT
14,TRBV7-2,ASSRDWPSSYNEQF
14,TRBV19,ASRPDRPLSGNTIY
12,TRBV30,AWSIGTGNTEAF
13,TRBV19,ASSPRGQGLTEAF
11,TRBV21-1,ASSKTSQETQY
15,TRBV6-2/TRBV6-3,ASSPISSGRYQETQY
13,TRBV5-5,ASCTTGLHTDTQY
14,TRBV27,ASRRTGTGGDQPQH
12,TRBV7-8,ASSPVRGYNEQF